What follows are 18 T cell receptor beta chains derived from one specimen sequenced in a study of blood T cell repertoires in COVID-19 (dated by TCRdb to about 2020). The receptor library was made with the immunoSEQ multiplex PCR assay. This is the immuneACCESS table as TCRdb keeps it, with only in-frame sequences that have V and J called. A part of the clones is gone; compared with another copy, unresolved V genes explain less than half, and the rest is unexplained. This sample holds some 240,000 clones; about 88% were observed only once. Of the sample, roughly 6.7% falls within the top ten clones. The sample taken for sequencing was PBMCs or T cells enriched from blood (not recorded which). The receptors were sampled from a woman aged 45-65 years who had been exposed to COVID-19.

This chain joins TRBV2 and TRBJ2-7; D is uncertain. V lost 4 bases, J lost 1 base, and 8 bases lay in between. Germline V lookup: CDR1 SNHLY, CDR2 FYNNEI. This CDR3 comprises 13 residues. The CDR3 region is CASSGGRSYEQYF. In nucleotides, the CDR3 is TGTGCCAGCAGTGGTGGCCGATCCTACGAGCAGTACTTC.

This clone has a handful of counts. The chain carries TRBV7-2 and TRBJ2-5; 7 bases align to TRBD2. The CDR3 runs to 17 residues. The germline CDR1 and CDR2 sequences are SGHTA and FQGNSA. The V segment lost 1 base and the J segment 5 bases; nucleotides outside the gene matches: 13. The CDR3 is CASSLELAPRRRETQYF. For the CDR3, the DNA is TGTGCCAGCAGCTTAGAACTAGCGCCGCGGAGGAGGGAGACCCAGTACTTC.

This clone was found a few times. The V gene is TRBV29-1, the J gene TRBJ2-5; D gene ambiguous. The CDR3 has 12 residues. Trimming cost V 6 bases and J 4 bases, with 12 bases left between them. Germline assignment: CDR1 SQVTM and CDR2 ANQGSEA. CDR3: CSVHGFGETQYF. The CDR3, as DNA: TGCAGCGTCCACGGGTTCGGAGAGACCCAGTACTTC.

V usage is TRBV6-5 and J usage is TRBJ2-5; D unclear. Trimming took 8 bases from V and 1 from J, leaving 17 bases between them. The CDR3 runs to 15 residues. Germline V lookup: CDR1 MNHEY, CDR2 SVGAGI. Here the CDR3 DNA reads TGTGCCAGCGGCCTTTCAGGTACCCGCCAAGAGACCCAGTACTTC. Translating it yields CASGLSGTRQETQYF.

This clone was seen just once. The chain links TRBV6-2 or TRBV6-3 to TRBJ1-3; 9 nucleotides line up with TRBD1. Trimming took 4 bases from V and 5 from J; bases not matched to a gene: 6. CDR1 and CDR2 (germline): MNHEY, SVGEGT. The CDR3 runs to 15 residues. The CDR3 loop reads CASSSGTGRRNTIYF. The DNA for the CDR3 is TGTGCCAGCAGTTCCGGGACAGGGAGGAGAAACACCATATATTTT.

CDR3 in amino acids: CASSFTVANYGYTF. The CDR3 nucleotides are TGTGCCAGCAGCTTTACGGTAGCTAACTATGGCTACACCTTC. The rearrangement links TRBV5-4 to TRBJ1-2; D is ambiguous. The CDR3 extends over 14 amino acids. The V end lost 2 bases, the J end lost 0 bases, and 8 bases lay between the germline ends. The germline gives CDR1 SGHNT, CDR2 YYREEE (reference sequence).

The rearrangement uses TRBV4-1 and TRBJ1-2; D is ambiguous. Trimming took off 1 base at V and 3 bases at J, with 6 bases between the two ends. CDR3 length equals 13 residues. Germline CDR1 reads MGHRA; CDR2 reads YSYEKL. CDR3 sequence: CASSQAHYYGYTF. The CDR3 nucleotides read TGCGCCAGCAGCCAAGCCCACTACTATGGCTACACCTTC.

This CDR3 reads CAWSPLTDTQYF. CDR3 in DNA: TGTGCCTGGAGTCCGTTGACAGATACGCAGTATTTT. This rearrangement joins TRBV30 to TRBJ2-3; D is undetermined. Germline V gene sequence: CDR1 GTSNPN, CDR2 SVGIG (reference sequence). This CDR3 has 12 residues. The V end lost 2 bases, the J end lost 3 bases, and 6 bases lay between the germline ends.

The chain uses TRBV2 and TRBJ2-7, with TRBD1 as a possible D gene (6 bases). Germline assignment: CDR1 SNHLY and CDR2 FYNNEI. The V end was cut by 8 bases, the J end by 2 bases, with 16 bases between. The CDR3 runs to 14 residues. The CDR3 protein is CASGLGTGPYEQYF. CDR3 nucleotide sequence: TGTGCCAGCGGCCTGGGTACAGGGCCCTACGAGCAGTACTTC.

The CDR3 protein is CASSLGQVSNEQFF. The DNA for the CDR3 is TGTGCCAGCAGCTTAGGACAGGTCTCCAATGAGCAGTTCTTC. V is TRBV7-9 and J is TRBJ2-1, with D tentatively TRBD1 (6 bases). Germline CDR1 reads SEHNR; CDR2 reads FQNEAQ (reference sequence). The CDR3 covers 14 residues. The V and J ends lost 1 base and 6 bases respectively, with 10 bases between them.

The chain uses TRBV24-1 and TRBJ1-1; D gene uncertain. The V gene lost 10 bases and the J gene lost 5 bases, with 10 bases spanning the gap. Germline V gene lookup returns CDR1 KGHDR and CDR2 SFDVKD. The CDR3 covers 11 residues. CDR3 bases: TGTGCCACGATGACGGGGACTGAAGCTTTCTTT. It codes for CATMTGTEAFF.

The chain uses TRBV18 and TRBJ1-1; possibly TRBD1 for D (5 bases). The CDR3 length is 13 residues. Per germline, CDR1 KGHSH and CDR2 LQKENI. With 1 base removed from V and 5 bases from J, the gap between germline ends came to 8 bases. CDR3 DNA sequence: TGTGCCAGCTCACCACGAACAGGAACTGAAGCTTTCTTT. It yields the protein CASSPRTGTEAFF.

V gene TRBV7-2 combines with J gene TRBJ2-1, with D maybe TRBD1 (7 bases). The CDR3 consists of 17 residues. Germline V CDR1 and CDR2: SGHTA, FQGNSA. V lost 4 bases to trimming and J lost 8 bases, with 24 bases between them. CDR3 nucleotides: TGTGCCAGCAGCTCATGGAGGGGGCGCGACCTGATCGATGAGCAGTTCTTC. Its protein is CASSSWRGRDLIDEQFF.

This clone has just a few counts. The chain has TRBV14 and TRBJ2-5; tentatively, D is TRBD1 (6 bases). This CDR3 comprises 13 residues. V lost 1 base to trimming and J lost 9 bases, with 12 bases between them. Germline V gene data show CDR1 as SGHDN and CDR2 as FVKESK. CDR3 loop: CASSQAARGAQYF. The DNA for the CDR3 is TGTGCCAGCAGCCAAGCAGCCAGGGGAGCCCAGTACTTC. The full variable domain, its missing parts supplied by reference TRBV14 and TRBJ2-5, is EAGVTQFPSHSVIEKGQTVTLRCDPISGHDNLYWYRRVMGKEIKFLLHFVKESKQDESGMPNNRFLAERTGGTYSTLKVQPAELEDSGVYFCASSQAARGAQYFGPGTRLLVL.

The V and J genes are TRBV7-2 and TRBJ2-7; D is unclear. The ends were cut back, 5 bases at V and 0 bases at J, with 11 bases in the middle. Germline loops: CDR1 SGHTA, CDR2 FQGNSA. The CDR3 has 14 amino acids. In nucleotides, the CDR3 is TGTGCCAGCAGCCCCTCTTGGAGCTCCTACGAGCAGTACTTC. This translates into CASSPSWSSYEQYF. Full variable domain (remainder filled in from reference TRBV7-2 and TRBJ2-7): GAGVSQSPSNKVTEKGKDVELRCDPISGHTALYWYRQSLGQGLEFLIYFQGNSAPDKSGLPSDRFSAERTGGSVSTLTIQRTQQEDSAVYLCASSPSWSSYEQYFGPGTRLTVT.

V gene TRBV30 combines with J gene TRBJ1-1; possibly TRBD1 for D (6 bases). The CDR3 has 13 amino acids. The germline gives CDR1 GTSNPN, CDR2 SVGIG (reference sequence). The V and J ends lost 0 bases and 4 bases respectively, with 9 bases between them. The CDR3 region is CAWSVQGPTEAFF. DNA for the CDR3: TGTGCCTGGAGTGTACAGGGTCCCACTGAAGCTTTCTTT.

This clone was seen only once. The genes are TRBV5-4 and TRBJ1-4; TRBD1 aligns across 7 bases. The germline CDR1 and CDR2 sequences are SGHNT and YYREEE (reference sequence). There are 13 residues in the CDR3. The J segment lost 6 bases and the V segment lost 4 bases, leaving 3 bases of the junction unmatched. The CDR3 here is CASSLGQDEKLFF. The CDR3 nucleotides are TGTGCCAGCAGCCTAGGACAGGATGAAAAACTGTTTTTT.

The chain uses TRBV3-1 (or the pseudogene TRBV3-2) and TRBJ1-3; 7 positions match TRBD1. The CDR3 spans 16 residues. Germline CDR1 and CDR2: LGHDT and YNNKEL (reference sequence). V trimming: 4 bases; J trimming: 0 bases; junction bases outside the gene matches: 6. DNA of the CDR3: TGTGCCAGCAGCCCTTACTACAGGGGCTCTGGAAACACCATATATTTT. Protein product: CASSPYYRGSGNTIYF.